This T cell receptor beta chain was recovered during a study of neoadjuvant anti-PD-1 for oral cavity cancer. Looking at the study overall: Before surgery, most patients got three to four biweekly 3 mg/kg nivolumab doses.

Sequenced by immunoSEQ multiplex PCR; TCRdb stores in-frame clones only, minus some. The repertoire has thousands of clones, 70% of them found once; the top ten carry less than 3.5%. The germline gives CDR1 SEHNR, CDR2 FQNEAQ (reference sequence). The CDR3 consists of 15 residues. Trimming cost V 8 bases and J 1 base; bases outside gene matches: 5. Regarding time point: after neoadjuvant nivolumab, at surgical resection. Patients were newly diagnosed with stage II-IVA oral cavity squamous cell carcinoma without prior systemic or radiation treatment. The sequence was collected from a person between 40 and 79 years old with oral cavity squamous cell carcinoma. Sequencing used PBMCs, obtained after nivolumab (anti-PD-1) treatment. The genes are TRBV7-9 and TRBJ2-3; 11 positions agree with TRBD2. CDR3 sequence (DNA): TGTGCCAGCGCCTCGGGACTAGCGGGCACAGATACGCAGTATTTT. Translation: CASASGLAGTDTQYF. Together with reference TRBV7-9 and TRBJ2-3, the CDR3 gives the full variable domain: DTGVSQNPRHKITKRGQNVTFRCDPISEHNRLYWYRQTLGQGPEFLTYFQNEAQLEKSRLLSDRFSAERPKGSFSTLEIQRTEQGDSAMYLCASASGLAGTDTQYFGPGTRLTVL.